This T cell receptor (beta chain) was identified during a study of T-cell memory formation after mild COVID-19. Study-level background: Clusters were largely donor specific.

Findings of the study overall: Some SARS-CoV-2-responding clones were already detected in memory before infection. Still unconfirmed is whether the second-wave clones peaking on day 37 recognized SARS-CoV-2.

TCRdb re-called the 5' RACE reads through MiXCR, storing one row per CDR3 protein. The sample consists of 100,000 to 150,000 distinct CDR3 sequences, about 5.9% of them appearing once. In its sample, this clonotype was seen many times. Antigen: not known. Unmatched junction bases numbered 5, after V lost 5 bases and J lost 3 bases. From germline, CDR1 is SEHNR and CDR2 FQNEAQ (reference sequence). The CDR3 totals 16 residues. The chain combines TRBV7-9 with TRBJ2-3; 13 bases map to TRBD2. The sequenced material came from PBMCs or a T cell subset sorted from them (not recorded which). The clonotype comes from an adult woman who had mild COVID-19 (a few samples of this study predate the infection). Cell type and time point are not known. CDR3 residues: CASSPGTSGETDTQYF. The CDR3 DNA reads as TGTGCCAGCAGCCCGGGGACTAGCGGGGAGACAGATACGCAGTATTTT.